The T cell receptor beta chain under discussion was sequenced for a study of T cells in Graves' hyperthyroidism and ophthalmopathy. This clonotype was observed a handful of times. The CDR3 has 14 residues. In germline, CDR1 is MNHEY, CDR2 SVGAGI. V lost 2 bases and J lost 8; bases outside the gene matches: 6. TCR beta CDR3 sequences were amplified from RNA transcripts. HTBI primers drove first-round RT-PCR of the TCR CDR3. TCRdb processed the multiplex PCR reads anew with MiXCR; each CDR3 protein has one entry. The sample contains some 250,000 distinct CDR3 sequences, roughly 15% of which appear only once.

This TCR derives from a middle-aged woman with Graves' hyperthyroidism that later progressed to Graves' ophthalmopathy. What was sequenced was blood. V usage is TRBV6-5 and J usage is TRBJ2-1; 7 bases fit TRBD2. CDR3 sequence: CASSYRGRIDEQFF. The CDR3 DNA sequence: TGTGCCAGCAGTTACCGCGGGAGAATCGATGAGCAGTTCTTC.